This T cell receptor (beta chain) was found in a study of patients and donors after allogeneic stem cell transplantation. TCRdb fed the RT-PCR reads into MiXCR, producing one record per CDR3 protein. This table has around 31,000 distinct CDR3 sequences, about 6.8% appearing once. What was sequenced was blood, either unsorted or a sorted T cell fraction (not recorded which). The sequence was obtained from a human donor who was either an allogeneic HSCT recipient or a stem cell or donor lymphocyte infusion donor (not recorded which). It is not recorded whose cells these are; they may come from a transplant donor.

Here the CDR3 DNA reads TGTGCCAGCAGACCTCTCGGGACAGGGGGTTACGAGCAGTACTTC. This gives the protein CASRPLGTGGYEQYF. The J gene is TRBJ2-7, the V gene TRBV6-2 or TRBV6-3; TRBD1 matches 11 bases. The CDR3 contains 15 residues. Germline lookup yields CDR1 MNHEY and CDR2 SVGEGT. V was clipped by 6 bases and J by 4 bases; unmatched bases: 8.